At least ten counts were recorded for the clone carrying this TCR beta chain. The antigen remains unidentified. The record originates from a study of human T cells and chemical hapten exposure. Time point defined: pre-sensitization, week 0. Treatment here: therapeutic diphenylcyclopropenone sensitization with weekly scalp DPC. Study-level points and caveats: PT1 expanded TCR numbers tracked positively with patch test score. Versus controls, significantly more large CDR3 similarity clusters arose from expanded TCRs.

The V gene's germline CDR1 is MNHEY and CDR2 SVGAGI. Trimming left V 2 bases short and J 0 bases short, with 10 bases between. The CDR3 covers 15 residues. TCRdb independently ran MiXCR on the RACE reads; one entry per CDR3 protein. The sample lists approximately 80,000 distinct CDR3 sequences; 13% to 15% were seen once. The sequence was obtained from a woman aged 50 to 65 with alopecia areata. Some clones in this sample may be carry-over from other donors' samples. This chain links TRBV6-5 with TRBJ2-5, with D maybe TRBD1 (5 bases). The sample was whole blood, taken in connection with sensitization to the hapten diphenylcyclopropenone (DPC). CDR3 amino acids: CASSYARQYQETQYF. As DNA, the CDR3 is TGTGCCAGCAGTTACGCACGACAGTACCAAGAGACCCAGTACTTC.